The sequence of this T cell receptor (beta chain) was determined in a study of metastatic and nonmetastatic thyroid tumors. About the study: Repertoires were compared across blood and tumor or nodule tissue from malignant and benign thyroid patients.

MiXCR re-clonotyped the PCR reads for TCRdb. Here the sample spans about 7,400 clones, approximately 30% being singletons. No patient had received any treatment before thyroid surgery. This clone was recorded at least ten times. The V end was cut by 5 bases, the J end by 0 bases, with 8 bases between. CDR1 and CDR2 from the germline V gene are SEHNR and FQNEAQ (reference sequence). The CDR3 runs to 13 residues. V gene TRBV7-9 combines with J gene TRBJ2-7, with D maybe TRBD1 (5 bases). The source of this sequence is a male donor with papillary thyroid cancer or a benign thyroid nodule (not recorded which). Some clones in this sample may be carry-over from other donors' samples. Sequenced sample: adjacent normal tissue. The CDR3 protein is CASSTTVSYEQYF. The CDR3 nucleotides read TGTGCCAGCAGCACGACAGTCTCCTACGAGCAGTACTTC.